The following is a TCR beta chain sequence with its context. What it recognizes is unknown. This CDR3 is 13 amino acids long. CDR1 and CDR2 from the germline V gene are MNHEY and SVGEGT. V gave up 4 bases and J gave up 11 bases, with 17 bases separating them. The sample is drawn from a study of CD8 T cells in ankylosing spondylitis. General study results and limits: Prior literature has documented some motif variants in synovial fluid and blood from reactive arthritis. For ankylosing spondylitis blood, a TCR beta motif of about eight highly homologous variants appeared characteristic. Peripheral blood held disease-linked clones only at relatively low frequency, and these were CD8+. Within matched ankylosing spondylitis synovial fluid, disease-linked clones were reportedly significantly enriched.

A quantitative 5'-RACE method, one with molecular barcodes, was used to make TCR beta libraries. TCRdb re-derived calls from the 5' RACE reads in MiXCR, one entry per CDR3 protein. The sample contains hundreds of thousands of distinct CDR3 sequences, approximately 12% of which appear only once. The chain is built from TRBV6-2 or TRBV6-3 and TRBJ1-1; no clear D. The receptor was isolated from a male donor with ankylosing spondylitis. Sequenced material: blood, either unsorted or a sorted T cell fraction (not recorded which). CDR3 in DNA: TGTGCCAGCAGTTTGAGTCGTCGGGGAGCTGCTTTCTTT. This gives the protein CASSLSRRGAAFF.